Reported below is one T cell receptor (beta chain). As yet, its antigen is unknown. This sample is part of a study of blood T cells in healthy people across ages. Points from the study as a whole: Roughly linearly, TCR beta diversity per million T cells fell as age increased.

Germline-derived CDR1 and CDR2 are LNHDA and SQIVND (reference sequence). Trimming left V 8 bases short and J 0 bases short, with 10 bases between. The CDR3 sequence is 13 residues long. A sample-barcoded 5' primer and a J-beta primer mix were used in a second PCR of roughly 7 to 12 cycles. Via MiXCR, TCRdb re-called the 5' RACE reads, giving one row per CDR3 protein. The table records nearly 800,000 distinct CDR3 sequences, around 25% of them present only once. This same sample was also taken into another study, of T cells of mothers and their children. That work states: The study recruited a few healthy Caucasian mothers and their six children as donors.

This chain links TRBV19 with TRBJ1-1, with D perhaps matching TRBD1 (6 bases). Specimen: blood. The TCR originated in a boy under 18 in good health. This CDR3 reads CASDGQLNTEAFF. The CDR3 nucleotides read TGTGCCAGTGACGGACAGTTGAACACTGAAGCTTTCTTT.